This TCR beta chain comes out of a study of radiotherapy plus CTLA-4 blockade in lung cancer. Whole-study context: An objective response was seen in about 18% of patients, and disease control in about 30%. Study-wide results and caveats: Alongside interferon-beta, early blood T cell clone dynamics were reportedly the best predictor of response. Subsequent to radiotherapy plus ipilimumab, tumor-derived TCR clones underwent expansion in blood.

Lung cancer patients with chemo-refractory metastatic non-small-cell disease were given focal radiation plus CTLA-4 blockade with ipilimumab. TCRdb keeps only in-frame clones here, not all; method: immunoSEQ multiplex PCR. There are 65,000 to 95,000 clones in the sample; 80% to 90% occur only once, and 35% to 45% lies in the top ten. Concerning this clone itself: Its antigen is as yet unknown.

Unmatched junction bases numbered 8, after V lost 10 bases and J lost 5 bases. CDR3 length equals 13 residues. The germline V gene has CDR1 SGHVS and CDR2 FNYEAQ. Sample: peripheral blood, taken from a patient treated with radiotherapy plus ipilimumab. The receptor was isolated from a human donor with non-small cell lung cancer that progressed on radiotherapy plus ipilimumab. J is TRBJ2-5 and V is TRBV7-6; 9 bases line up with TRBD2. The CDR3 loop reads CAIRSGSEETQYF. CDR3 coding DNA: TGTGCCATCCGTAGCGGGAGTGAGGAGACCCAGTACTTC. The full variable domain, with the rest looked up from reference TRBV7-6 and TRBJ2-5, is GAGVSQSPRYKVTKRGQDVALRCDPISGHVSLYWYRQALGQGPEFLTYFNYEAQQDKSGLPNDRFSAERPEGSISTLTIQRTEQRDSAMYRCAIRSGSEETQYFGPGTRLLVL.